The clone carrying this T cell receptor (beta chain) was seen at least ten times. Its antigen is not known. For the second PCR, which ran for about 6 to 11 cycles, a sample-barcoded 5' primer and a J-beta primer mix were used. Each CDR3 protein is one row after TCRdb ran MiXCR on the 5' RACE reads. Here the sample spans about 780,000 distinct CDR3 sequences, about 26% being singletons. These data originate in a study of blood T cells in healthy people across ages. The study's findings and limits: Nothing was known about donor CMV status, and this possibly confounded expanded clonotype changes.

There were healthy Caucasian individuals from Russia, aged roughly 6 to 100, serving as donors. The sample was also linked to a second study, of T cells of mothers and their children. That investigation notes: When mothers and children were related, their normalized repertoire overlap, which was always slightly higher, did not differ significantly from that of unrelated pairs.

The receptor was derived from a boy between 10 and 17 years old in good health. The sample was blood.

The CDR3 loop is CASSFMQGIADTQYF. In DNA, the CDR3 is TGTGCCAGCAGTTTCATGCAGGGAATCGCAGATACGCAGTATTTT. J is TRBJ2-3 and V is TRBV28; D is perhaps TRBD1 (5 bases). Germline loops: CDR1 MDHEN, CDR2 SYDVKM. The CDR3 is 15 amino acids. V was cut by 3 bases and J by 4 bases, with 14 bases left in between.